This T cell receptor (beta chain) was identified during a study of radiotherapy plus CTLA-4 blockade in lung cancer. Study as a whole: Objective responses arose in 15% to 20% of patients, and approximately 30% experienced disease control.

Data came from immunoSEQ multiplex PCR; TCRdb stores just in-frame clones and leaves some out. This sample has some 43,000 clones, with around 83% found just once. V shed 0 bases, J shed 3 bases, and the junction held 5 bases outside the gene matches. This CDR3 is built from 15 residues. Per the germline V gene, CDR1 is SGHTA and CDR2 is FQGNSA. Findings of the study overall: Radiotherapy with ipilimumab was followed by blood expansion of tumor-derived clones.

Points on this clone: Its antigen is currently unknown.

The chain employs TRBV7-2 and TRBJ2-7, with TRBD1 identical over 7 bases. The receptor's source is a human donor with non-small cell lung cancer who had stable disease on radiotherapy plus ipilimumab. The sample consisted of peripheral blood, taken from a patient treated with radiotherapy plus ipilimumab. The CDR3 coding sequence is TGTGCCAGCAGCTTAGCTTGGGCAGGGGGCTACGAGCAGTACTTC. Amino acid sequence: CASSLAWAGGYEQYF.